These T cell receptor beta chains were read from a single sample in a study of blood T cell repertoires in COVID-19. The table came from immunoSEQ multiplex PCR; TCRdb's copy has only in-frame clones and leaves some out. The profile covers roughly 280,000 clones, with more than 70% appearing a single time and approximately 11% taken by the ten largest. Sequencing input: peripheral blood. Receptors originate from a woman in her 30s with COVID-19, enrolled during active disease. Each CDR3 is given without its conserved first and last residue. Fields, in order: CDR3 length, V gene, CDR3 protein.

length: 11; V: TRBV29-1; CDR3: SVATQGVYEQY
length: 11; V: TRBV13; CDR3: ASSLFGNTEAF
length: 14; V: TRBV18; CDR3: ASSPRGLASTDTQY
length: 13; V: TRBV7-9; CDR3: ASSPNRDRTYEQY
length: 12; V: TRBV29-1; CDR3: SVNDRGSYNEQF
length: 9; V: TRBV6-5; CDR3: ATGGHYEQY
length: 12; V: TRBV4-1; CDR3: ASSQGQGVWPQH
length: 11; V: TRBV28; CDR3: ASSRLIYTEAF
length: 13; V: TRBV6-5; CDR3: ASSYGPGDNYEQY
length: 11; V: TRBV3-1/TRBV3-2; CDR3: ASSQRGGWEAF
length: 10; V: TRBV6-6; CDR3: ASRIAAEKLF
length: 11; V: TRBV5-6; CDR3: ASSPRVGNEQY
length: 18; V: TRBV18; CDR3: ASSPGTSGRNVGSYNEQF
length: 14; V: TRBV2; CDR3: ASRGGTASNTGELF
length: 11; V: TRBV19; CDR3: ASSIQGRYGYT
length: 12; V: TRBV27; CDR3: ASSPTGGAYGYT
length: 14; V: TRBV7-9; CDR3: ASSQSADRGPPAQY
length: 16; V: TRBV7-2; CDR3: ASSFSRGAGGFHNEQF
length: 12; V: TRBV5-6; CDR3: ASSPGLRGDTQY
length: 13; V: TRBV27; CDR3: ASSLSRVANEKLF
length: 12; V: TRBV6-5; CDR3: ASSYSTWGPEQY
length: 12; V: TRBV6-5; CDR3: ASRTGLSTGELF
length: 13; V: TRBV7-9; CDR3: ASSATSGRPNEQF
length: 10; V: TRBV6-5; CDR3: ASTGVGQPQH
length: 13; V: TRBV13; CDR3: ASRAGQQSYNEQF
length: 12; V: TRBV9; CDR3: ASSVGQGTYEQY
length: 13; V: TRBV10-1; CDR3: ASSPDRGRTGELF
length: 11; V: TRBV2; CDR3: ASRDSVTYEQY
length: 14; V: TRBV2; CDR3: ASPPRKVSSYNEQF
length: 13; V: TRBV19; CDR3: ASSTGQGRNTEAF
length: 12; V: TRBV5-6; CDR3: ASSPPGSGQPQH
length: 11; V: TRBV28; CDR3: AIWTSGKIEQF
length: 14; V: TRBV5-1; CDR3: ASSMGDRDSYNEQF
length: 14; V: TRBV5-1; CDR3: ASSLPSGQPNEKLF
length: 11; V: TRBV2; CDR3: ASMVGRGLEQY
length: 13; V: TRBV4-1; CDR3: ASSQSASSGNTIY
length: 10; V: TRBV7-2; CDR3: ASSFSFPEAF
length: 12; V: TRBV2; CDR3: ASSEGGEFGKLF
length: 14; V: TRBV3-1/TRBV3-2; CDR3: ASSPTGTRDTGELF
length: 13; V: TRBV7-9; CDR3: ASSTREGDTDTQY